This T cell receptor beta chain was sequenced during a study of shared clonotypes between healthy human individuals. Each sorted subset replicate got 200 ng genomic DNA, about 33,000 genomes. Sequenced by immunoSEQ multiplex PCR; TCRdb stores in-frame clones only, minus some. The data show roughly 2.2 million clones, 90% to 95% seen once. CD4+ cells underwent separation, giving CD45RA+ naive and CD45RA-negative memory subsets. Germline CDR1 and CDR2: MDHEN and SYDVKM. The trim removed 8 bases at V and 0 bases at J, leaving 18 bases unmatched. This CDR3 spans 19 amino acids. The chain carries TRBV28 and TRBJ1-5, with TRBD1 matching 8 bases. The specimen sequenced was naive CD4+ T cells from PBMCs. Specified subset: CD45RA+ positively selected. The sequence was collected from a man younger than 35 in good health. Some clones in this sample may be carry-over from other donors' samples. CDR3 in DNA: TGTGCCAGCCCGCCCTCAGGGGGCGGTGGGGTGGTTAGCAATCAGCCCCAGCATTTT. This translates into CASPPSGGGGVVSNQPQHF.